This TCR beta chain was sequenced in a study of T cell responses to AZD1222 COVID-19 vaccine. The CDR3 runs to 13 residues. The V end lost 4 bases, the J end lost 3 bases, and 10 bases lay between the germline ends. The V gene's germline CDR1 is SGHRS and CDR2 YFSETQ. Analysis merged second doses at about 4 or about 12 weeks. Study results and limitations: Vaccine-associated CD4 TCRs spanned spike, dominant at 160-218 and 743-854. Sampling that yielded the repertoires occurred only after the peak T cell response.

Worth noting for this clone: Its target is unknown.

The protocol was immunoSEQ multiplex PCR, while the TCRdb copy is restricted to in-frame clones and leaves out a portion. Of 250,000 to 300,000 clones in the sample, almost 95% were seen once. The clonotype was recovered from an adult who received the AZD1222 COVID-19 vaccine. The sequences come from peripheral blood, collected 28 days after the second AZD1222 dose. The V and J genes are TRBV5-1 and TRBJ1-1; D perhaps matches TRBD1 (6 bases). Here the CDR3 DNA reads TGCGCCAGCAGCCTTCCAGGGGACACTGAAGCTTTCTTT. This gives the protein CASSLPGDTEAFF.